Given below is one T cell receptor (beta chain) in context. No antigen is known for it. Other DNA sequences of this sample code for an identical CDR3. The sample originates from a study of regulatory and conventional T cells in RAG deficiency. The table came from immunoSEQ multiplex PCR; TCRdb's copy has only in-frame clones and leaves some out. The table shows 30,000 to 35,000 clones, with 85% to 90% occurring only once. Findings and caveats of the study: Shorter CDR3s in all patient subsets; >85% Treg-Tconv overlap in Omenn. Treg unique TCR beta sequences were approximately 100-fold fewer in Omenn syndrome and CID/AS patients than controls.

This sample was shared with a second study, whose subject was regulatory T cells. That work adds: The PCR used 52 TRBV and 13 TRBJ primers.

Sequencing was done on a sample of CD8+ T cells sorted from blood. This receptor was identified in a human donor in good health.

As DNA, the CDR3 is TGTGCCAGCAGCCTTCAGGGTAACTATGGCTACACCTTC. Amino acid sequence: CASSLQGNYGYTF. The J gene is TRBJ1-2, the V gene TRBV27, with D maybe TRBD1 (5 bases). This CDR3 region has 13 residues. The ends were cut back, 6 bases at V and 1 base at J, with 9 bases in the middle. Germline CDR1 is MNHEY and CDR2 is SMNVEV (reference sequence).